This T cell receptor (beta chain) is from a study of regulatory T cells in long-lasting Graves disease. This CDR3 is 16 amino acids long. Germline assignment: CDR1 KGHDR and CDR2 SFDVKD. Trimming took off 3 bases at V and 6 bases at J, with 16 bases between the two ends. There are many counts of this clonotype. Time point meaning: newly diagnosed GD, antithyroid drugs for less than 3 months. Making the TCR library involved RNA that had been extracted from PBMCs. Libraries of TCR beta came from iRepertoire HTBI primers plus Arm-PCR of CDR3 regions. TCRdb processed the multiplex PCR reads anew with MiXCR; each CDR3 protein has one entry. The sample lists some 500,000 distinct CDR3 sequences; approximately 15% were seen once. Another study also made use of these data, one on T cells in Graves' hyperthyroidism and ophthalmopathy.

The sequencing here drew on peripheral blood mononuclear cells (PBMCs), taken at new diagnosis, from a patient treated with antithyroid drugs. This sequence was found in a man aged 25 to 45 with Graves disease. This chain uses TRBV24-1 with TRBJ2-2; possibly TRBD2 for D (6 bases). The CDR3 protein is CATSDPGGKGAGELFF. CDR3 bases: TGTGCCACCAGTGATCCCGGAGGGAAGGGTGCCGGGGAGCTGTTTTTT.